These 18 T cell receptor beta chains came from one sample sequenced in a study of shared clonotypes between healthy human individuals. Only in-frame clones appear in the TCRdb table, and some are missing; sequencing was by immunoSEQ multiplex PCR. This sample has around 2,000,000 clones, with approximately 95% found just once. Naive CD8 cells lacked CD45RO and underwent positive selection for CCR7, leaving out terminally differentiated effector memory CD45RA+ cells. Sequencing used naive CD8+ T cells sorted from blood. Receptors originate from a man aged 18 to 35 in good health.

With regard to this clone: Other DNA sequences within the sample encode an identical CDR3. The chain carries TRBV27 and TRBJ2-3; D is unresolved. The V end lost 3 bases, the J end lost 2 bases, and 6 bases lay between the germline ends. The CDR3 is made up of 13 amino acids. Germline-derived CDR1 and CDR2 are MNHEY and SMNVEV (reference sequence). This chain's CDR3 is CASSFYSTDTQYF. For the CDR3, the DNA is TGTGCCAGCAGTTTTTACTCCACAGATACGCAGTATTTT.

This chain connects TRBV10-3 to TRBJ1-2, with no clear D. V shed 7 bases and J shed 4 bases, with 13 bases lying between them. Germline loops: CDR1 ENHRY, CDR2 SYGVKD. The CDR3 sequence is 13 residues long. The CDR3 DNA is TGTGCCATCATATGGCGGGCCTTCTATGGCTACACCTTC. It codes for CAIIWRAFYGYTF.

The CDR3 DNA sequence: TGTGCCAGCTCACCATCAACCTCGGCGGGCTACGAGCAGTACTTC. Encoded protein: CASSPSTSAGYEQYF. The chain carries TRBV18 and TRBJ2-7, with a tentative D call TRBD2 (5 bases). V was clipped by 2 bases and J by 3 bases, with 14 bases between them. Germline lookup yields CDR1 KGHSH and CDR2 LQKENI. The CDR3 loop spans 15 amino acids.

This chain uses TRBV7-9 with TRBJ1-2; perhaps TRBD1 as D (5 bases). Germline CDR1 and CDR2: SEHNR and FQNEAQ (reference sequence). V lost 4 bases and J 0 bases, leaving 21 bases between the germline ends. The CDR3 covers 18 residues. This CDR3 reads CASSSSHGATRSNYGYTF. CDR3 coding DNA: TGTGCCAGCAGCTCCTCACACGGGGCAACACGGTCTAACTATGGCTACACCTTC.

The rearrangement links TRBV10-3 to TRBJ1-5; 9 bases line up with TRBD1. J lost 4 bases, V lost 5 bases, and 3 bases had no gene match. This CDR3 has 14 amino acids. CDR1 ENHRY and CDR2 SYGVKD come from the germline V gene. The CDR3 loop is CAISSGQGNQPQHF. For the CDR3, the DNA is TGTGCCATCAGTTCGGGACAGGGAAATCAGCCCCAGCATTTT.

The gene calls are TRBV4-2 and TRBJ2-7; the D gene is possibly TRBD1 (5 bases). The ends were cut back, 2 bases at V and 5 bases at J, with 16 bases in the middle. This CDR3 is built from 15 residues. In germline, CDR1 is LGHNA, CDR2 YNFKEQ. CDR3 in DNA: TGTGCCAGCAGCCAACCAGGGTCAAAGGAAAACGAGCAGTACTTC. Amino acid sequence: CASSQPGSKENEQYF.

V and J are TRBV18 and TRBJ2-7; possibly TRBD1 or TRBD2 for D (6 bases each). Trimming stripped 6 bases from V and 0 bases from J, with 15 bases between. The CDR3 runs to 15 residues. The germline V gene encodes CDR1 KGHSH and CDR2 LQKENI. As DNA, the CDR3 is TGTGCCAGCTCGAGGGGGGTTGAGAGCTCCTACGAGCAGTACTTC. Translation: CASSRGVESSYEQYF.

The chain recombines TRBV19 with TRBJ2-7, with 7 positions matching TRBD1. V shed 3 bases and J 4 bases; nucleotides not matched to a gene: 6. Germline V gene sequence: CDR1 LNHDA, CDR2 SQIVND (reference sequence). The CDR3 is 14 residues long. The CDR3, as DNA: TGTGCCAGTAGTATGGGCGCCAGGGGGTACGAGCAGTACTTC. Encoded protein: CASSMGARGYEQYF.

V gene TRBV7-2 combines with J gene TRBJ2-7, with 8 bases matching TRBD2. V lost 1 base to trimming and J lost 4 bases; unmatched junction nucleotides: 12. Germline V gives CDR1 SGHTA, CDR2 FQGNSA. CDR3 length equals 17 residues. The DNA for the CDR3 is TGTGCCAGCAGCTTAGAGACTAGCGAGCAATTCCTTTACGAGCAGTACTTC. It codes for CASSLETSEQFLYEQYF.

Comments on this clone: The sample contains more than one DNA sequence encoding this CDR3. This chain uses TRBV20-1 with TRBJ1-2, with unresolved D. CDR1 and CDR2 from the germline V gene are DFQATT and SNEGSKA (reference sequence). This CDR3 has 11 amino acids. Trimming cost V 5 bases and J 2 bases, with 6 bases left between them. CDR3 residues: CSAPENYGYTF. In DNA, the CDR3 is TGCAGTGCTCCTGAAAACTATGGCTACACCTTC.

The V and J genes are TRBV5-4 and TRBJ2-3, with D perhaps matching TRBD2 (6 bases). The V gene lost 0 bases and the J gene lost 4 bases, with 12 bases spanning the gap. CDR1 SGHNT and CDR2 YYREEE come from the germline V gene (reference sequence). The CDR3 consists of 15 residues. CDR3 protein: CASSLAGGSPDTQYF. DNA for the CDR3: TGTGCCAGCAGCTTGGCCGGAGGGAGTCCAGATACGCAGTATTTT.

V usage is TRBV28 and J usage is TRBJ2-3, with 7 bases lining up with TRBD2. Germline V gives CDR1 MDHEN, CDR2 SYDVKM. The CDR3 is made up of 17 amino acids. V was clipped by 2 bases and J by 6 bases; unmatched bases: 14. In DNA form, the CDR3 reads TGTGCCAGCAGTTTAAGAGGGGATGCTAGCGGAATGGATACGCAGTATTTT. Its protein product is CASSLRGDASGMDTQYF.

The V gene is TRBV7-9, the J gene TRBJ2-7; no clear D gene. The V gene lost 5 bases and the J gene lost 6 bases, with 17 bases spanning the gap. Germline CDR1 reads SEHNR; CDR2 reads FQNEAQ (reference sequence). The CDR3 loop spans 14 amino acids. The CDR3 bases are TGTGCCAGCAGCCCGTCCGGGTCACCAGGCGAGCAGTACTTC. It translates to CASSPSGSPGEQYF.

The chain couples TRBV28 to TRBJ1-2; no reliable D call. The CDR3 totals 13 residues. Germline-derived CDR1 and CDR2 are MDHEN and SYDVKM. V lost 5 bases, J lost 4 bases, and 11 bases lay in between. Here the CDR3 DNA reads TGTGCCAGCAGTGAGGAGGAAGGCTATGGCTACACCTTC. Its translation: CASSEEEGYGYTF.

The genes are TRBV2 and TRBJ2-7, with D perhaps matching TRBD1 (5 bases). Trimming stripped 0 bases from V and 4 bases from J, with 10 bases between. Germline V gives CDR1 SNHLY, CDR2 FYNNEI. The CDR3 sequence is 14 residues long. This CDR3 is CASSEASGRYEQYF. The CDR3 DNA reads TGTGCCAGCAGTGAAGCCTCAGGGCGATACGAGCAGTACTTC.

This chain joins TRBV29-1 and TRBJ2-7, with D uncertain. This CDR3 spans 13 amino acids. CDR1 and CDR2 from the germline V gene are SQVTM and ANQGSEA. The V end lost 2 bases, the J end lost 0 bases, and 8 bases lay between the germline ends. The CDR3 sequence: CSVEPLDSYEQYF. The CDR3 bases are TGCAGCGTTGAACCATTAGACTCCTACGAGCAGTACTTC.

The gene calls are TRBV2 and TRBJ2-7, with D maybe TRBD2 (6 bases). The germline V and J ends were trimmed by 3 bases and 4 bases, with 19 bases remaining between them. This CDR3 comprises 16 residues. Germline assignment: CDR1 SNHLY and CDR2 FYNNEI. In nucleotides, the CDR3 is TGTGCCAGCAGTGAGTTGGAGACGGGAGCTCATTACGAGCAGTACTTC. Translating it yields CASSELETGAHYEQYF. The full variable domain, with the rest looked up from reference TRBV2 and TRBJ2-7, is EPEVTQTPSHQVTQMGQEVILRCVPISNHLYFYWYRQILGQKVEFLVSFYNNEISEKSEIFDDQFSVERPDGSNFTLKIRSTKLEDSAMYFCASSELETGAHYEQYFGPGTRLTVT.

This chain uses TRBV4-3 with TRBJ2-3; D is unresolved. Germline V lookup: CDR1 LGHNA, CDR2 YSLEER. The CDR3 spans 16 residues. The germline V and J ends were trimmed by 0 bases and 3 bases, with 13 bases remaining between them. For the CDR3, the DNA is TGCGCCAGCAGCCAAGATATTCAGAGCTTTACAGATACGCAGTATTTT. This gives the protein CASSQDIQSFTDTQYF.